Here is one T cell receptor beta chain with its context. Its antigen specificity is not known. Base-call qualities are not available, and no considerably larger clone is one nucleotide away. This record belongs to a study of radiotherapy plus CTLA-4 blockade in lung cancer (dated by TCRdb to the late 2010s). Turning to the overall study: Objective responses were observed in 18% of enrolled patients, and disease control was achieved in approximately 30%.

The study tested focal radiation therapy combined with CTLA-4 blockade (ipilimumab) in patients with chemo-refractory metastatic non-small-cell lung cancer. The cysteine opens and the phenylalanine closes a CDR3 of 10 amino acids. The entry retains the CDR3 DNA only, 30 bases that are in frame from base 1. Cut back by 6 bases and 6 bases, the V and J ends lie 3 bases apart. From a lookup of the germline V gene, CDR1 and CDR2 are SNHLY and FYNNEI. The paper's findings and limits, for the study overall: After treatment with radiotherapy and ipilimumab, TCR clones that originated in tumors expanded in peripheral blood. Early dynamic changes in blood T cell clones, together with increased serum interferon-beta after radiation, were reported as the strongest predictors of response.

Receptor libraries were prepared by the immunoSEQ multiplex PCR assay. As stored in TCRdb, this immuneACCESS dataset retains in-frame rearrangements with V and J assigned. A fraction of the clones does not appear; measured against another copy, unresolved V genes explain less than half of the discrepancy, and the remainder lacks a known reason. This sample holds roughly 130,000 clones; about nine tenths were observed only once. The ten largest account for 6.9% of the sample. The sequencing used peripheral blood, collected from a patient treated with radiotherapy plus ipilimumab. This receptor chain uses TRBV2 and TRBJ2-1; the D gene cannot be named for sure. This TCR came from a human donor with non-small cell lung cancer that progressed on radiotherapy plus ipilimumab. Read as DNA, the sequence is TGTGCCAGCAGACTCAATGAGCAGTTCTTC. Translated, it gives CASRLNEQFF.